One and the same sample provided the 2 T cell receptor beta chains below, sequenced in a study of T cells after yellow fever vaccination. TCRdb reprocessed the 5' RACE reads with MiXCR, giving one entry per CDR3 protein. The table has a few hundred thousand distinct CDR3 sequences, around 10% seen once. Specimen: CD4+ T cells sorted from PBMCs, collected 5 days after the yellow fever booster vaccination. The receptor source for this set is a man between 18 and 35 years old who received the YFV17D yellow fever vaccine.

This clonotype was seen ten or more times. J is TRBJ2-1 and V is TRBV27; D is unresolved. CDR1 and CDR2 (germline): MNHEY, SMNVEV (reference sequence). This CDR3 has 16 residues. V lost 2 bases and J lost 0, with 11 bases in between. The CDR3 region is CASSLQAISSYNEQFF. The CDR3 DNA sequence: TGTGCCAGCAGTTTACAGGCGATCTCCTCCTACAATGAGCAGTTCTTC.

The sample holds a few counts of this clonotype. The chain employs TRBV19 and TRBJ1-5; maybe TRBD1 (6 bases). This CDR3 contains 13 residues. CDR1 is LNHDA, CDR2 SQIVND, per germline (reference sequence). The V gene lost 3 bases and the J gene lost 4 bases, with 7 bases spanning the gap. The CDR3 reads CASSMRGNQPQHF. The CDR3 DNA reads TGTGCCAGTAGTATGAGGGGGAATCAGCCCCAGCATTTT.